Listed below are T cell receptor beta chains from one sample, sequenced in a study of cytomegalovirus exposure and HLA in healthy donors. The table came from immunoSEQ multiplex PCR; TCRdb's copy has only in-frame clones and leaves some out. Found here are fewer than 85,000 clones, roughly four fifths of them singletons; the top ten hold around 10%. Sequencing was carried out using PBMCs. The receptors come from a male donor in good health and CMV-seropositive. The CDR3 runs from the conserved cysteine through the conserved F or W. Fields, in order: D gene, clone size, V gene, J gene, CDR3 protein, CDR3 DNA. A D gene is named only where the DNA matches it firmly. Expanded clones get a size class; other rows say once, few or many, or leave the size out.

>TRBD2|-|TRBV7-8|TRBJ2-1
CASSLSGGAAEQFF
TGTGCCAGCAGCTTAAGCGGGGGGGCGGCTGAGCAGTTCTTC
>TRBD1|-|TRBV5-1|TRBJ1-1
CASSFWSGGFEAFF
TGCGCCAGCAGCTTTTGGTCAGGGGGTTTTGAAGCTTTCTTT
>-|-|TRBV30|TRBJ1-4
CAWRGTGLLNEKLFF
TGTGCCTGGAGGGGAACAGGGCTACTTAATGAAAAACTGTTTTTT
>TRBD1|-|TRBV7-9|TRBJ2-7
CASSARQGAYEQYF
TGTGCCAGCAGCGCCCGACAGGGGGCGTACGAGCAGTACTTC
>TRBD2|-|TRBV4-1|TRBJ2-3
CASSPHRGDTDTQYF
TGCGCCAGCAGCCCCCATCGGGGGGACACAGATACGCAGTATTTT
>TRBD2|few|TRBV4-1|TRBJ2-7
CASSRQLAGGPQYEQYF
TGCGCCAGCAGCCGACAACTAGCGGGAGGGCCTCAGTACGAGCAGTACTTC
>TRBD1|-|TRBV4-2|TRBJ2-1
CASSQVGTGGYNEQFF
TGTGCCAGCAGCCAAGTGGGGACAGGGGGTTACAATGAGCAGTTCTTC
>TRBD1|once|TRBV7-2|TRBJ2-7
CASSRMGKGQGESYEQYF
TGTGCCAGCAGCCGTATGGGAAAGGGACAGGGGGAGTCCTACGAGCAGTACTTC
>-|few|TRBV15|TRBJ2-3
CATSEGTLADTQYF
TGTGCCACCAGCGAGGGGACTCTCGCAGATACGCAGTATTTT
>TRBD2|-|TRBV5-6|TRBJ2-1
CASSLVGGTSYNEQFF
TGTGCCAGCAGCTTGGTCGGGGGGACTTCCTACAATGAGCAGTTCTTC
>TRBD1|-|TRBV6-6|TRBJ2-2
CASRGQGQGGELFF
TGTGCCAGCAGAGGACAGGGGCAAGGCGGGGAGCTGTTTTTT
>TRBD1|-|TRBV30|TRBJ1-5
CAWSWGQGEDQPQHF
TGTGCCTGGAGTTGGGGACAGGGGGAAGATCAGCCCCAGCATTTT
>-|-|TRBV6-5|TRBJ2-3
CASSYGLSTDTQYF
TGTGCCAGCAGTTACGGCCTGTCGACAGATACGCAGTATTTT
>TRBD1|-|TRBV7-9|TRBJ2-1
CASSTSDREGNNEQFF
TGTGCCAGCAGCACCTCGGACAGGGAAGGAAACAATGAGCAGTTCTTC
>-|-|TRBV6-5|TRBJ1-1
CASSYSTLSMNTEAFF
TGTGCCAGCAGTTACTCGACTTTGTCCATGAACACTGAAGCTTTCTTT
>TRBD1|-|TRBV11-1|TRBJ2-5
CVSSTWDSQETQYF
TGTGTCAGCAGCACCTGGGACAGCCAAGAGACCCAGTACTTC
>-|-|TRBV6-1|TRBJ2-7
CASSGGAGPYEQYF
TGTGCCAGCAGTGGGGGAGCGGGTCCCTACGAGCAGTACTTC
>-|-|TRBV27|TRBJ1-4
CASSPGGSGNEKLFF
TGTGCCAGCAGTCCTGGGGGGTCCGGTAATGAAAAACTGTTTTTT
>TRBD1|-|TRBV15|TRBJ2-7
CATSRFPGQGLYEQYF
TGTGCCACCAGCAGATTTCCGGGACAGGGACTCTACGAGCAGTACTTC
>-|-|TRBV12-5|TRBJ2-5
CASGLVLTASALQETQYF
TGTGCTAGTGGTTTGGTACTAACGGCTAGCGCGTTGCAAGAGACCCAGTACTTC
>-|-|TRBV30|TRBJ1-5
CAWSVGGADQPQHF
TGTGCCTGGAGTGTTGGGGGGGCTGATCAGCCCCAGCATTTT
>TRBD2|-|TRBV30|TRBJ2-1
CACSSGGQTYNEQFF
TGTGCCTGCAGTAGCGGGGGGCAAACCTACAATGAGCAGTTCTTC
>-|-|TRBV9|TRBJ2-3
CASSASSTDTQYF
TGTGCCAGCAGCGCCTCTAGCACAGATACGCAGTATTTT
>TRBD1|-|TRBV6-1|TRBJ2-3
CASSERGTGGPDTQYF
TGTGCCAGCAGTGAAAGGGGGACAGGGGGCCCAGATACGCAGTATTTT
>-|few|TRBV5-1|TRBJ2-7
CASSFPETGLPYEQYF
TGCGCCAGCAGCTTCCCAGAGACAGGATTACCCTACGAGCAGTACTTC
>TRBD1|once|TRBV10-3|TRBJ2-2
CATEGATGELFF
TGTGCCACCGAGGGGGCCACCGGGGAGCTGTTTTTT
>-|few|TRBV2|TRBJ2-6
CASSDRHSGANVLTF
TGTGCCAGCAGTGACAGACACTCTGGGGCCAACGTCCTGACTTTC
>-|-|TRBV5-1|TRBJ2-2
CASSFRVGDGELFF
TGCGCCAGCAGCTTCCGGGTAGGGGACGGGGAGCTGTTTTTT
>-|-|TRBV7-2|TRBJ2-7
CASSFRQYEQYF
TGTGCCAGCAGCTTCAGACAATACGAGCAGTACTTC
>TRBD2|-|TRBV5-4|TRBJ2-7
CASSLPGGYEQYF
TGTGCCAGCAGCTTACCGGGAGGCTACGAGCAGTACTTC
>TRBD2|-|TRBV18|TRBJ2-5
CASSPGLGETQYF
TGTGCCAGCTCTCCAGGACTAGGAGAGACCCAGTACTTC